This T cell receptor beta chain was captured by sequencing in a study of blood T cells in healthy people across ages. Turning to this clonotype: Its antigen is still unknown.

Study-level findings and limits: Naive CD4+ cell counts and diversity both ran higher in long-lived than in aged donors. Per million T cells, the diversity of TCR beta decreased roughly linearly as age advanced.

V was pared by 5 bases and J by 5 bases, with 7 bases of the junction left unmatched. The CDR3 spans 14 residues. The germline CDR1 and CDR2 sequences are SGHTA and FQGTGA. Through a sample-barcoded 5' primer and a J-beta primer mix, a second PCR was run for roughly 6 to 11 cycles. TCRdb recomputed calls from the 5' RACE reads with MiXCR, one row per CDR3 protein. The repertoire holds over 1,500,000 distinct CDR3 sequences, with about two fifths as singletons. The sequenced sample was blood. The TCR comes from a human donor in good health. V usage is TRBV7-3 and J usage is TRBJ2-5, with 8 bases aligning to TRBD1. The CDR3 sequence is CASSTTGAGETQYF. CDR3 nucleotide sequence: TGTGCCAGCAGCACGACAGGGGCGGGGGAGACCCAGTACTTC.